The T cell receptor beta chain under discussion was sequenced for a study of blood T cell repertoires in COVID-19. Study background: Sources were T cells, B-cell-depleted T cells, or PBMCs; the material itself was cDNA or gDNA.

Clones were read by immunoSEQ multiplex PCR, and TCRdb kept only the in-frame ones, dropping some. This repertoire shows hundreds of thousands of clones, 88% found once; its top ten account for around 6.5%. The CDR3 contains 14 residues. The germline gives CDR1 ENHRY, CDR2 SYGVKD. Trimming pared 2 bases from V and 0 bases from J, leaving 7 bases between. Recruited during active infection, patients (from Seattle) were subsequently followed longitudinally. The TCR originated in a woman in her 30s with COVID-19, enrolled during active disease. The material sequenced was peripheral blood. This sequence joins TRBV10-3 and TRBJ1-1; D is unresolved. CDR3 DNA: TGTGCCATCAGTGAGGGCCCCGTGAACACTGAAGCTTTCTTT. Protein sequence: CAISEGPVNTEAFF.